This T cell receptor beta chain was sequenced in a study of OX40 agonist ivuxolimab in advanced cancers. About this clone itself: This likely came from a read error, as a far larger clone is one base away. This sample includes further DNA sequences coding for the same CDR3.

Produced via immunoSEQ multiplex PCR; TCRdb's table is partial and in-frame only. The sample lists some 30,000 clones; roughly 83% were seen once. V dropped 1 base and J dropped 13 bases, with 14 bases sitting between them. Per the germline V gene, CDR1 is LNHNV and CDR2 is YYDKDF (reference sequence). The CDR3 has 13 amino acids. The sequencing here drew on CD4+ or CD8+ T cells sorted from blood, taken in a trial of the OX40 agonist ivuxolimab. The V call is TRBV15, the J call TRBJ2-1; TRBD1 might be the D (6 bases). The receptor was derived from an adult with an advanced solid tumor such as melanoma, head and neck, liver or kidney cancer. In DNA form, the CDR3 reads TGTGCCACCAGCAGAGGGGGGCCTGGGGAACAGTTCTTC. It is translated as CATSRGGPGEQFF.